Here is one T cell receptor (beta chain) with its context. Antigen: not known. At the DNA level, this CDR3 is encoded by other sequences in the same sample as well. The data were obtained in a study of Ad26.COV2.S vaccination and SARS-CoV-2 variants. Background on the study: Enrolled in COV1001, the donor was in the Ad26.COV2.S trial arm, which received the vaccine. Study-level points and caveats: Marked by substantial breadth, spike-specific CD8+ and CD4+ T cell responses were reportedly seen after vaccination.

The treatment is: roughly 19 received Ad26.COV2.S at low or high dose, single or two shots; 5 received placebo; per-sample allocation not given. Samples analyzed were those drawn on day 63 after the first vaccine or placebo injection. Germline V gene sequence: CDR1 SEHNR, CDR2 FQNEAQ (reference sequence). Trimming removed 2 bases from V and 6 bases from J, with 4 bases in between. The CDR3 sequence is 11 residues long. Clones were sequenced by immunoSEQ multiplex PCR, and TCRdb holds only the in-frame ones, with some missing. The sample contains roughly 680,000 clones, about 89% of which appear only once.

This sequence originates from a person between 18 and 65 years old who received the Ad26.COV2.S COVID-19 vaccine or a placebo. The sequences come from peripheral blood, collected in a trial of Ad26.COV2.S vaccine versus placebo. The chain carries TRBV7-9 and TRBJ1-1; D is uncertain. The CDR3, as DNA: TGTGCCAGCAGCTTATTGGCTGAAGCTTTCTTT. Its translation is CASSLLAEAFF.